The present T cell receptor beta chain was sequenced within a study of shared T cell receptors in the human thymus. CDR1 is LNHDA, CDR2 SQIVND, per germline (reference sequence). Between the trimmed V and J ends, which lost 5 bases and 3 bases, there was a span of 14 bases. This CDR3 contains 15 residues. Here immunoSEQ multiplex PCR was the method, and the copy in TCRdb shows in-frame clones only, minus some. The table has more than 550,000 clones, 80% to 90% seen once. These data were likewise used in another study, on human thymus T cells. As that study records: There were highly overlapping thymic repertoires among unrelated individuals, as related research reported.

This receptor was identified in a girl in the first two years of life with a congenital heart defect. The V call is TRBV19, the J call TRBJ1-5; weak D call: TRBD1 (6 bases). The sample taken for sequencing was thymocytes. The DNA of the CDR3 is TGTGCCAGTAGTGCCTGGGGGGGGGCCAATCAGCCCCAGCATTTT. Residues: CASSAWGGANQPQHF.